The source of this TCR beta chain is a study of T-cell memory formation after mild COVID-19. On the study more broadly: TCR clusters showed largely donor specificity.

Comments on this clonotype: Its cognate antigen is unknown.

Study-level points and caveats: Some clones that responded were present in memory (sampled pre-infection), which suggests cross-reactive memory joined. Clones contracting day 15 to 85 were balanced CD4/CD8; later expanders leaned CD4+. Largely, contracting CD4+ clones fell within CM and EM, and contracting CD8+ clones within EMRA.

The CDR3 contains 15 residues. Germline-derived CDR1 and CDR2 are LGHNA and YNFKEQ. V was clipped by 4 bases and J by 0 bases, with 10 bases between them. From the 5' RACE reads, TCRdb called clonotypes with MiXCR, one entry per CDR3 protein. The sample has roughly 99,000 distinct CDR3 sequences, roughly 14% seen once. The chain couples TRBV4-2 to TRBJ1-5; D is uncertain. The sample consisted of PBMCs or a T cell subset sorted from them (not recorded which). This sequence was found in a man in his late teens or twenties who had mild COVID-19 (a few samples of this study predate the infection). Cell type and time point are not known. In DNA form, the CDR3 reads TGTGCCAGCAGCCCCCAAAGATATAGCAATCAGCCCCAGCATTTT. It codes for CASSPQRYSNQPQHF.